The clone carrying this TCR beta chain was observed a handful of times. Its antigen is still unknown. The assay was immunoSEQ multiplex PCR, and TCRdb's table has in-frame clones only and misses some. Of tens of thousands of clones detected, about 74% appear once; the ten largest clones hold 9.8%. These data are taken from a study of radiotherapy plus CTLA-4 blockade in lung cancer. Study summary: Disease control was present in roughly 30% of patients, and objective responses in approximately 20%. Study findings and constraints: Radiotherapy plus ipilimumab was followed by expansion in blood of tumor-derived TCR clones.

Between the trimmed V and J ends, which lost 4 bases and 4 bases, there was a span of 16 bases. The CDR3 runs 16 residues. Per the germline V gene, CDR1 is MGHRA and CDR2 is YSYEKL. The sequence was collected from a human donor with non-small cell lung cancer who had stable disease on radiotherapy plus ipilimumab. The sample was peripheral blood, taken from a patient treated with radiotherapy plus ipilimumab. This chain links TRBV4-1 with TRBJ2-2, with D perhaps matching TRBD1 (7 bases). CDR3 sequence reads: CASSPRQGAGTGELFF. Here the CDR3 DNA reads TGCGCCAGCAGCCCTCGACAGGGAGCGGGCACCGGGGAGCTGTTTTTT.